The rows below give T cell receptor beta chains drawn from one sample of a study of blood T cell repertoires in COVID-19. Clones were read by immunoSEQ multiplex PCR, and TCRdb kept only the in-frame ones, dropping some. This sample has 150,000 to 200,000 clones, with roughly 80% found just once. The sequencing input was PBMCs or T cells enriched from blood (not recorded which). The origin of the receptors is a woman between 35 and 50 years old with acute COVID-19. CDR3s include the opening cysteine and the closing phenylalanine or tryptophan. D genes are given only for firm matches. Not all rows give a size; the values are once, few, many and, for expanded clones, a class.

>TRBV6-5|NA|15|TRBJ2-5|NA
CASSYSGQPQETQYF
TGTGCCAGCAGTTACTCGGGACAACCCCAAGAGACCCAGTACTTC
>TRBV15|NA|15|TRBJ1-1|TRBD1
CATSRGNRGTTEAFF
TGTGCCACCAGCAGGGGTAACAGGGGGACCACTGAAGCTTTCTTT
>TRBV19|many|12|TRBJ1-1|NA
CASHGIGTEAFF
TGTGCCAGTCACGGGATTGGGACTGAAGCTTTCTTT
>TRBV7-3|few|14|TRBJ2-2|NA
CASSLYDRGGELFF
TGTGCCAGCAGCTTATACGACCGGGGAGGGGAGCTGTTTTTT
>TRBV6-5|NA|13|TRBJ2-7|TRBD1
CATRTGSKYEQYF
TGTGCCACCCGGACAGGCTCGAAGTACGAGCAGTACTTC
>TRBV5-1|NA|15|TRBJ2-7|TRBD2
CASSLAGAGGYEQYF
TGCGCCAGCAGCTTGGCCGGAGCGGGAGGCTACGAGCAGTACTTC
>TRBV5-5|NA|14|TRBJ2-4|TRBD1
CASNTGGIGNIQYF
TGTGCCAGCAATACAGGGGGCATAGGGAACATTCAGTACTTC
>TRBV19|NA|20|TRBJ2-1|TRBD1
CASSGPGQYGLPSSYNEQFF
TGTGCCAGTAGTGGACCGGGACAGTACGGACTGCCGAGCTCCTACAATGAGCAGTTCTTC
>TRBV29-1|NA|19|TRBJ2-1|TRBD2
CSVEAGGLAGVRGKNEQFF
TGCAGCGTTGAAGCCGGAGGGCTAGCGGGAGTTAGAGGTAAAAATGAGCAGTTCTTC
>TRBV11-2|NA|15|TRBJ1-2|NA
CASSLERGSSYGYTF
TGTGCCAGCAGCTTAGAACGAGGGTCCTCCTATGGCTACACCTTC
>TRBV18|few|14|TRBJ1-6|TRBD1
CASSQTGGDSPLHF
TGTGCCAGCTCTCAGACAGGGGGAGATTCACCCCTCCACTTT
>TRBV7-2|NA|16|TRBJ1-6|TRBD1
CASSLGDRVIDSPLHF
TGTGCCAGCAGCTTAGGGGACAGGGTTATAGATTCACCCCTCCACTTT
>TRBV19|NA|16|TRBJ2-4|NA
CASSQGPGVAKNIQYF
TGTGCCAGTAGCCAGGGCCCAGGGGTAGCCAAAAACATTCAGTACTTC
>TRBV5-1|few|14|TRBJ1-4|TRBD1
CASSVGQGVEKLFF
TGCGCCAGCAGCGTGGGACAGGGGGTGGAAAAACTGTTTTTT
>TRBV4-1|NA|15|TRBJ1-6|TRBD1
CASSQEGQGVSPLHF
TGCGCCAGCAGCCAAGAGGGACAGGGGGTTTCACCCCTCCACTTT
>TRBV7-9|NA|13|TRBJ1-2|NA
CASSVRGSYGYTF
TGTGCCAGCAGCGTAAGAGGGTCCTATGGCTACACCTTC
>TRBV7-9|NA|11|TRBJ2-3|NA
CASGGTDTQYF
TGTGCCAGCGGCGGGACAGATACGCAGTATTTT
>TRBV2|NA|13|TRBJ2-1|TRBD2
CASRRGESGEQFF
TGTGCCAGCAGGCGGGGGGAGAGTGGTGAGCAGTTCTTC
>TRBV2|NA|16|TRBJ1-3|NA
CAKARRPGEVGNTIYF
TGTGCCAAAGCTAGGCGCCCAGGGGAAGTGGGAAACACCATATATTTT
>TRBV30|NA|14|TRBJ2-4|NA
CAWAPKGQRNIQYF
TGTGCCTGGGCCCCAAAGGGGCAGCGAAACATTCAGTACTTC
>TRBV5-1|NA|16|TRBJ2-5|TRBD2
CASSFTIAGAWETQYF
TGCGCCAGCAGCTTTACTATAGCGGGAGCATGGGAGACCCAGTACTTC
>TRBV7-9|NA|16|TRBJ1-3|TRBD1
CASSLGQGEWGNTIYF
TGTGCCAGCAGCTTAGGACAGGGGGAGTGGGGAAACACCATATATTTT
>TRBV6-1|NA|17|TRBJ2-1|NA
CASSELVGSSSNNEQFF
TGTGCCAGCAGTGAATTAGTAGGTTCTAGCAGCAACAATGAGCAGTTCTTC
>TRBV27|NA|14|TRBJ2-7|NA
CASSPIGQTYEQYF
TGTGCCAGCAGTCCGATTGGACAGACCTACGAGCAGTACTTC
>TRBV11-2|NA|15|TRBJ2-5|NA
CASSLDPGYQETQYF
TGTGCCAGCAGCTTAGATCCAGGGTACCAAGAGACCCAGTACTTC
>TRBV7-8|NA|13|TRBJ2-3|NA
CASSLAPGDTQYF
TGTGCCAGCAGCTTAGCCCCGGGGGATACGCAGTATTTT
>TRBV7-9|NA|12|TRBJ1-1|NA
CASSLGTGEAFF
TGTGCCAGCAGCTTAGGCACAGGTGAAGCTTTCTTT
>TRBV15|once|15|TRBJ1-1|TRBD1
CATSRVGTGHTEAFF
TGTGCCACCAGCAGAGTCGGGACAGGGCACACTGAAGCTTTCTTT
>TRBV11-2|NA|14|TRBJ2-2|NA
CASSLVMNTGELFF
TGTGCCAGCAGCTTAGTAATGAACACCGGGGAGCTGTTTTTT
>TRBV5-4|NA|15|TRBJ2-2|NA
CASSLSGESTGELFF
TGTGCCAGCAGCCTGTCCGGGGAGAGCACCGGGGAGCTGTTTTTT
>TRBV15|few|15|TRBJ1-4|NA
CATSRDGTTNEKLFF
TGTGCCACCAGCAGAGATGGCACAACTAATGAAAAACTGTTTTTT
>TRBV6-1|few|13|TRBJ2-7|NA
CASSEVEGYEQYF
TGTGCCAGCAGTGAAGTAGAGGGCTACGAGCAGTACTTC
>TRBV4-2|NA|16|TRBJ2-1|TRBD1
CASSLETGRSYNEQFF
TGTGCCAGCAGCCTAGAGACAGGGCGGTCCTACAATGAGCAGTTCTTC
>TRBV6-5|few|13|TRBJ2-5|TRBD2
CASSYLSSGTQYF
TGTGCCAGCAGTTACCTCTCTAGCGGCACCCAGTACTTC
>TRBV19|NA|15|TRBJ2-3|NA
CASSILGSSTDTQYF
TGTGCCAGTAGTATTCTGGGGAGTAGCACAGATACGCAGTATTTT
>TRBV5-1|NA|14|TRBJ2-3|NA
CASSLLENTDTQYF
TGCGCCAGCAGCTTGTTGGAGAACACAGATACGCAGTATTTT
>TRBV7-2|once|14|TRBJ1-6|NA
CASTLPRVESPLHF
TGTGCCAGCACCCTCCCGAGAGTCGAGTCACCCCTCCACTTT
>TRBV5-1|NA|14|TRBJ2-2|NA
CASSLTSLTGELFF
TGCGCCAGCAGCTTGACTAGCTTAACCGGGGAGCTGTTTTTT
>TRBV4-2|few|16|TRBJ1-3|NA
CASSPDRQSSGNTIYF
TGTGCCAGCAGCCCTGACAGGCAGAGCTCTGGAAACACCATATATTTT
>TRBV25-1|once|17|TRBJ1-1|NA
CASSDSPGWWGDTEAFF
TGTGCCAGCAGTGATTCTCCGGGGTGGTGGGGGGACACTGAAGCTTTCTTT
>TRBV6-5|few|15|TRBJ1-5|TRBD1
CASSSTGGRNQPQHF
TGTGCCAGCAGCTCGACAGGGGGCCGGAATCAGCCCCAGCATTTT
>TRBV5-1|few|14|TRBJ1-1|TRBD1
CASSPRTGPTEAFF
TGCGCCAGCAGCCCCCGGACAGGGCCCACTGAAGCTTTCTTT
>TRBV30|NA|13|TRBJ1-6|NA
CAWSDSDNSPLHF
TGTGCCTGGAGTGACTCGGATAATTCACCCCTCCACTTT
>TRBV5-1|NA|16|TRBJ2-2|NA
CASSFPLTGNTGELFF
TGCGCCAGCAGCTTCCCGCTAACAGGGAACACCGGGGAGCTGTTTTTT
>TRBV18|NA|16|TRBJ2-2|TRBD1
CASSVTQGAPAGELFF
TGTGCCAGCTCGGTCACACAGGGGGCGCCCGCCGGGGAGCTGTTTTTT
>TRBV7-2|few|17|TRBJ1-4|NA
CASSLAQGPATNEKLFF
TGTGCCAGCAGCTTAGCCCAGGGGCCTGCAACTAATGAAAAACTGTTTTTT
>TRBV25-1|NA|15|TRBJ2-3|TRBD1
CASSEAGTGADTQYF
TGTGCCAGCAGTGAAGCAGGGACAGGGGCAGATACGCAGTATTTT
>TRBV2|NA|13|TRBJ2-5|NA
CASSGDSKETQYF
TGTGCCAGCAGTGGGGACTCCAAAGAGACCCAGTACTTC
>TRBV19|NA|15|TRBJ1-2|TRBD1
CASNRQGTLEYGYTF
TGTGCCAGTAACCGACAGGGGACTCTTGAATATGGCTACACCTTC
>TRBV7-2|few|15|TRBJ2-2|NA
CASSLASGNTGELFF
TGTGCCAGCAGCTTAGCCAGCGGAAACACCGGGGAGCTGTTTTTT
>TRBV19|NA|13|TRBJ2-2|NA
CASRTSNTGELFF
TGTGCCAGTCGGACTTCAAACACCGGGGAGCTGTTTTTT
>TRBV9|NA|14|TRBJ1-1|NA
CASSALGTNTEAFF
TGTGCCAGCAGCGCCTTAGGGACTAACACTGAAGCTTTCTTT
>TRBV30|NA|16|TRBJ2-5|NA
CAWSVGQRLPEETQYF
TGTGCCTGGAGTGTCGGTCAGCGTCTACCTGAAGAGACCCAGTACTTC
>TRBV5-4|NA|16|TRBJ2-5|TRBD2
CASSWGTSGSIETQYF
TGTGCCAGCAGCTGGGGGACTAGCGGGAGTATAGAGACCCAGTACTTC
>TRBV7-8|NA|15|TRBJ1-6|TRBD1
CASSLSGQAYSPLHF
TGTGCCAGCAGCTTAAGCGGACAGGCATATTCACCCCTCCACTTT
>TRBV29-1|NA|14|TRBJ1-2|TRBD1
CSVETGGAIYGYTF
TGCAGCGTGGAAACAGGGGGTGCCATCTATGGCTACACCTTC
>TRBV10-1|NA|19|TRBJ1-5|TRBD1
CASRLTPGTGGLCNQPQHF
TGCGCCAGCAGGCTAACCCCCGGGACAGGGGGCCTATGCAATCAGCCCCAGCATTTT
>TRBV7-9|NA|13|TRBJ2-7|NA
CASGIGGDYEQYF
TGTGCCAGCGGCATCGGGGGTGACTACGAGCAGTACTTC